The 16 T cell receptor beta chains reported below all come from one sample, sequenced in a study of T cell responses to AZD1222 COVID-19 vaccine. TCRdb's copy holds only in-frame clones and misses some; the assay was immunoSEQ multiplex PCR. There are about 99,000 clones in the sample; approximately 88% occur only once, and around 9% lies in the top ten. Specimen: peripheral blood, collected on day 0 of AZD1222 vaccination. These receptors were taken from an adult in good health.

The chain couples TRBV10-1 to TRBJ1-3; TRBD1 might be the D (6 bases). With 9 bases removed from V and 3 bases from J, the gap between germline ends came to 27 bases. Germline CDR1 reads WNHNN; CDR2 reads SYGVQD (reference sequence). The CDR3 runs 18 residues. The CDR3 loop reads CARLTGIQGGHLGNTIYF. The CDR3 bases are TGCGCCAGGTTGACAGGAATCCAAGGCGGCCATCTTGGAAACACCATATATTTT.

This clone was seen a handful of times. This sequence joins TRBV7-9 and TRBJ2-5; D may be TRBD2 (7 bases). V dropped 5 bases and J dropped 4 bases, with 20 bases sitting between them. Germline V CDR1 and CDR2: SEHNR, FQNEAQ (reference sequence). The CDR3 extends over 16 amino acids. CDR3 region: CASSPPRGGEGETQYF. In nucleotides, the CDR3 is TGTGCCAGCAGCCCGCCCAGGGGCGGGGAGGGAGAGACCCAGTACTTC.

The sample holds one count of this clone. The CDR3 DNA sequence: TGTGCCAGCAGCTTTGGGGTTAACACCGGGGAGCTGTTTTTT. Its protein product is CASSFGVNTGELFF. V is TRBV7-3 and J is TRBJ2-2; D is unclear. Trimming removed 3 bases at V and 2 bases at J, with 7 bases between. CDR3 length: 14 residues. The germline CDR1 and CDR2 sequences are SGHTA and FQGTGA.

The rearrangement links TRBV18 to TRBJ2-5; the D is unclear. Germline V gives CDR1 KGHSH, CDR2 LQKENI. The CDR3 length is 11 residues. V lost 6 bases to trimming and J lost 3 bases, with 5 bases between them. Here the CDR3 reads CASSLEETQYF. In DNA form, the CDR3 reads TGTGCCAGCTCCCTCGAAGAGACCCAGTACTTC.

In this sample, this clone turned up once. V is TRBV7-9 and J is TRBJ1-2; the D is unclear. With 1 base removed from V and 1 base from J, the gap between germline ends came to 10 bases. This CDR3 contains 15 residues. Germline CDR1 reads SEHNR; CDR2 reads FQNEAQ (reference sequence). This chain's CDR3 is CASSLDGAVNYGYTF. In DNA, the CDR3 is TGTGCCAGCAGCTTAGACGGAGCGGTTAACTATGGCTACACCTTC.

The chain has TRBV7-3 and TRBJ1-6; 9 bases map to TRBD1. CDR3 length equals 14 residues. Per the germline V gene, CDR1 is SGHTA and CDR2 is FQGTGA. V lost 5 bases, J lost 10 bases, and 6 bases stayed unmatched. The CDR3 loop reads CASSITGGGSPLHF. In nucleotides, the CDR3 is TGTGCCAGCAGCATTACAGGGGGCGGGTCACCCCTCCACTTT.

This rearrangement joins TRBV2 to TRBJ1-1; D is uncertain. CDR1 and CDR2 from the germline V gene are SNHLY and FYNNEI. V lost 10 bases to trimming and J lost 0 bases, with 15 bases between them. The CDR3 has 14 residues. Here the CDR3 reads CAIPRRGMNTEAFF. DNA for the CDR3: TGTGCCATTCCCAGACGAGGGATGAACACTGAAGCTTTCTTT.

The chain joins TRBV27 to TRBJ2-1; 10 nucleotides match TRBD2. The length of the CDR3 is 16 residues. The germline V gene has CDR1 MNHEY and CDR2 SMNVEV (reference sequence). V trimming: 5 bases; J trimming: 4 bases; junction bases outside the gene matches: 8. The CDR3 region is CASSTLTSGIYNEQFF. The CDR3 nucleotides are TGTGCCAGCAGTACTCTCACTAGCGGGATTTACAATGAGCAGTTCTTC.

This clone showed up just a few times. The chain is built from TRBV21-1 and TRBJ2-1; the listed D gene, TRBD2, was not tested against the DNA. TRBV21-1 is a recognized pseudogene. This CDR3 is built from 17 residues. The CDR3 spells CASSREDSQCDYNEQFF. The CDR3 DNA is TGTGCCAGCAGTCGAGAGGACTCCCAGTGCGATTACAATGAGCAGTTCTTC.

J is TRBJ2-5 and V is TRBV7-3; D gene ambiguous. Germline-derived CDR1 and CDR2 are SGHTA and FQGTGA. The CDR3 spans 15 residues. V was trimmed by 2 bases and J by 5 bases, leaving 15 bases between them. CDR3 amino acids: CASSLSASQRETQYF. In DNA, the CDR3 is TGTGCCAGCAGCTTATCGGCGTCTCAAAGGGAGACCCAGTACTTC. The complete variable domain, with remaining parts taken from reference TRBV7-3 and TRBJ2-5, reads GAGVSQTPSNKVTEKGKYVELRCDPISGHTALYWYRQSLGQGPEFLIYFQGTGAADDSGLPNDRFFAVRPEGSVSTLKIQRTERGDSAVYLCASSLSASQRETQYFGPGTRLLVL.

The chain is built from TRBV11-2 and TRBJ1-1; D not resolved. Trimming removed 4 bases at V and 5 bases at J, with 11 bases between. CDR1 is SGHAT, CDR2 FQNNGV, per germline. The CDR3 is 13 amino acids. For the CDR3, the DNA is TGTGCCAGCAGCTCCGGAGGTGGTACTGAAGCTTTCTTT. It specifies CASSSGGGTEAFF.

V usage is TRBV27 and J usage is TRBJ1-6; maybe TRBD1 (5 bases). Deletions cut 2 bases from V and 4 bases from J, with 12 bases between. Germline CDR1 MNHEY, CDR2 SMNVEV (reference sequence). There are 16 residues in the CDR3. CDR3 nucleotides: TGTGCCAGCAGTTTAACTCCGGGACGGTATAATTCACCCCTCCACTTT. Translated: CASSLTPGRYNSPLHF.

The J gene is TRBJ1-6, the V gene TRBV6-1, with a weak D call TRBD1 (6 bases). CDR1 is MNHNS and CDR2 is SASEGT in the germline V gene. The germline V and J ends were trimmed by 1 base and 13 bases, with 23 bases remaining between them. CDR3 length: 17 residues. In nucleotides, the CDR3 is TGTGCCAGCAGTGAAGTTCCAAACCGGGACATCGCGGATCCCCTCCACTTT. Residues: CASSEVPNRDIADPLHF.

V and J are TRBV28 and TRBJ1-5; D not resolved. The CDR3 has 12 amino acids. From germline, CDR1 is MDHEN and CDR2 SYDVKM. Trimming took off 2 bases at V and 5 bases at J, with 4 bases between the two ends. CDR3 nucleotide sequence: TGTGCCAGCAGTTTACTTCATCAGCCCCAGCATTTT. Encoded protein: CASSLLHQPQHF.

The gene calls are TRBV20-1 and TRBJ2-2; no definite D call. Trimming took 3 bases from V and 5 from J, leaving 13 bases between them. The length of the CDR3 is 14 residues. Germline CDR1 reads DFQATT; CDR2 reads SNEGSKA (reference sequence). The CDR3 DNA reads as TGCAGTGCTAGTAAGCTAGGGCGGACCGGGGAGCTGTTTTTT. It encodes CSASKLGRTGELFF.

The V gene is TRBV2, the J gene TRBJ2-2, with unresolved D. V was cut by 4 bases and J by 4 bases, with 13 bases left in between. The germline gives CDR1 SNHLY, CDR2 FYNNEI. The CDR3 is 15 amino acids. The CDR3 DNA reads TGTGCCAGCAGTGCCAGAGGCTTATCCACCGGGGAGCTGTTTTTT. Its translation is CASSARGLSTGELFF. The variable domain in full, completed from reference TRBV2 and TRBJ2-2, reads EPEVTQTPSHQVTQMGQEVILRCVPISNHLYFYWYRQILGQKVEFLVSFYNNEISEKSEIFDDQFSVERPDGSNFTLKIRSTKLEDSAMYFCASSARGLSTGELFFGEGSRLTVL.